One sample yielded the 15 T cell receptor beta chains listed below, sequenced in a study of read filtering for tumor transcriptome and immune sequencing. This library used around 400 ng RNA and molecular barcoded adaptors spanning alpha/delta and beta/gamma chains. TCRdb re-analysed the reads in MiXCR, keeping a single row per CDR3 protein. Of about 40,000 distinct CDR3 sequences in the sample, roughly 15% are singletons; the top ten hold about 26%. Sequencing input: a population of CD138-negative cells sorted from bone marrow. Receptor source: a donor at least 40 years old with multiple myeloma.

This clonotype was recorded at least ten times. DNA of the CDR3: TGTGCCAGCACCCCATCGGGGCCTAAAAACAATGAGCAGTTCTTC. Translation: CASTPSGPKNNEQFF. V usage is TRBV28 and J usage is TRBJ2-1; the D call may be TRBD1 or TRBD2 (5 bases each). The CDR3 sequence is 15 residues long. V gave up 7 bases and J gave up 5 bases, with 18 bases separating them. CDR1 and CDR2 from the germline V gene are MDHEN and SYDVKM. Full variable domain (missing parts from reference TRBV28 and TRBJ2-1): DVKVTQSSRYLVKRTGEKVFLECVQDMDHENMFWYRQDPGLGLRLIYFSYDVKMKEKGDIPEGYSVSREKKERFSLILESASTNQTSMYLCASTPSGPKNNEQFFGPGTRLTVL.

The chain uses TRBV6-6 and TRBJ2-1, with TRBD1 matching 8 bases. Losses at the gene ends were 5 bases for V and 8 bases for J; bases not matched to a gene: 11. The CDR3 has 15 residues. Germline V gives CDR1 MNHNY, CDR2 SVGAGI (reference sequence). The CDR3 reads CASSPGQAPYDEQFF. CDR3 DNA sequence: TGTGCCAGCAGTCCGGGACAGGCCCCTTACGATGAGCAGTTCTTC.

This clonotype showed up many times. At one of its ends the junction is not consistent with the germline gene, which may arise from a read error. In DNA, the CDR3 is TGTGCCAGCGGTCGGGCCGAACCAACAGATTTT. Amino acid sequence: CASGRAEPTDF. V and J are TRBV2 and TRBJ1-3; D call uncertain. The germline V gene encodes CDR1 SNHLY and CDR2 FYNNEI. The CDR3 spans 11 residues.

This clonotype appeared many times. The chain recombines TRBV18 with TRBJ2-2, with 9 bases aligning to TRBD2. V lost 1 base and J lost 7; bases outside the gene matches: 4. The germline gives CDR1 KGHSH, CDR2 LQKENI. The CDR3 length is 15 residues. The DNA for the CDR3 is TGTGCCAGCTCACCACTAGCGGGAGCGATCGGGGAGCTGTTTTTT. The encoded protein is CASSPLAGAIGELFF.

This clonotype appeared many times. The chain couples TRBV2 to TRBJ2-1; TRBD2 might be the D (5 bases). The germline V and J ends were trimmed by 3 bases and 9 bases, with 18 bases remaining between them. Germline V gene sequence: CDR1 SNHLY, CDR2 FYNNEI. This CDR3 is built from 15 residues. CDR3 region: CASSDVFRESGEQFF. CDR3 in DNA: TGTGCCAGCAGTGATGTGTTTAGGGAGTCGGGTGAGCAGTTCTTC.

In this sample, this clonotype turned up many times. The V gene is TRBV4-1, the J gene TRBJ1-1; D not certain. Trimming left V 2 bases short and J 1 base short, with 11 bases between. From germline, CDR1 is MGHRA and CDR2 YSYEKL. This CDR3 comprises 15 residues. The CDR3 region has the DNA TGCGCCAGCAGCCAATTTCCGGAGAGGAACACTGAAGCTTTCTTT. Its protein product is CASSQFPERNTEAFF.

The table lists this clonotype with many counts. V is TRBV7-9 and J is TRBJ2-3, with D uncertain. The germline V gene encodes CDR1 SEHNR and CDR2 FQNEAQ (reference sequence). The CDR3 is 8 amino acids. V was cut by 8 bases and J by 14 bases, with 8 bases left in between. The CDR3 bases are TGTGCCAGCTGCGCCCCGTATTTT. It specifies CASCAPYF.

This clonotype was observed many times. The rearrangement links TRBV14 to TRBJ2-1, with 8 nucleotides matching TRBD2. This CDR3 has 15 residues. Trimming at V came to 1 base and at J to 1 base, leaving 0 bases not matched to a gene. CDR1 is SGHDN, CDR2 FVKESK, per germline. Written as DNA, the CDR3 is TGTGCCAGCAGCCAAGCGGGAGGGTCCTACAATGAGCAGTTCTTC. This codes for CASSQAGGSYNEQFF.

This clonotype was counted ten times or more. This chain joins TRBV30 and TRBJ2-7; D gene uncertain. Germline CDR1 GTSNPN, CDR2 SVGIG (reference sequence). V lost 0 bases, J lost 7 bases, and 7 bases lay in between. The CDR3 is 11 residues long. The CDR3 loop reads CAWSVLQEQYF. The DNA for the CDR3 is TGTGCCTGGAGTGTACTCCAGGAGCAGTACTTC.

This clonotype showed up just a few times. One base away lies a much larger clone, so this may be a sequencing read error. The rearrangement links TRBV5-1 to TRBJ2-7; possible D gene TRBD1, 5 bases. This CDR3 comprises 15 residues. The germline gives CDR1 SGHRS, CDR2 YFSETQ. Trimming pared 3 bases from V and 0 bases from J, leaving 13 bases between. CDR3 residues: CASSWEAGNSYEQYF. CDR3 DNA sequence: TGCGCCAGCAGCTGGGAAGCAGGGAACTCCTACGAGCAGTACTTC. Complete variable domain (other parts from reference TRBV5-1 and TRBJ2-7): KAGVTQTPRYLIKTRGQQVTLSCSPISGHRSVSWYQQTPGQGLQFLFEYFSETQRNKGNFPGRFSGRQFSNSRSEMNVSTLELGDSALYLCASSWEAGNSYEQYFGPGTRLTVT.

This clonotype came up a few times. The V and J genes are TRBV6-6 and TRBJ1-4; D gene unclear. Germline CDR1 reads MNHNY; CDR2 reads SVGAGI (reference sequence). This CDR3 contains 13 residues. Deletions cut 7 bases from V and 8 bases from J, with 14 bases between. DNA for the CDR3: TGTGCCAGCATGGGCATCATCGCCGAAAAACTGTTTTTT. Translating gives CASMGIIAEKLFF.

Concerning this clonotype itself: This may come from a read error, since a much larger clone is one base off. V usage is TRBV12-3 or TRBV12-4 and J usage is TRBJ2-1; D remains unclear. The CDR3 covers 12 residues. The CDR3 is CASSSRRNERFF. The CDR3 region has the DNA TGTGCCAGCAGCTCCAGGCGCAATGAGCGGTTCTTC.

This clonotype was counted ten times or more. This chain links TRBV30 with TRBJ2-7; D not certain. Germline V gene sequence: CDR1 GTSNPN, CDR2 SVGIG (reference sequence). The V end lost 3 bases, the J end lost 8 bases, and 14 bases lay between the germline ends. This CDR3 spans 12 amino acids. The DNA for the CDR3 is TGTGCCTGGAGCCCAGACGCTTGGAAGCAGTACTTC. As protein: CAWSPDAWKQYF. The complete variable domain, with remaining parts taken from reference TRBV30 and TRBJ2-7, reads SQTIHQWPATLVQPVGSPLSLECTVEGTSNPNLYWYRQAAGRGLQLLFYSVGIGQISSEVPQNLSASRPQDRQFILSSKKLLLSDSGFYLCAWSPDAWKQYFGPGTRLTVT.

This clonotype was recorded a few times. A read error may explain this, as a much larger clone is one base away. The CDR3, as DNA: TGCAGTAGCGGGAGGTACAACAATGAGCAGTTCTTC. Its protein product is CSSGRYNNEQFF. The chain couples TRBV20-1 to TRBJ2-1; 9 bases agree with TRBD2. V was pared by 8 bases and J by 5 bases, with 4 bases of the junction left unmatched. Germline lookup yields CDR1 DFQATT and CDR2 SNEGSKA (reference sequence). This CDR3 spans 12 amino acids.

The chain couples TRBV11-2 to TRBJ2-7; TRBD1 is a possible D gene (5 bases). The CDR3 loop spans 15 amino acids. V dropped 2 bases and J dropped 6 bases, with 17 bases sitting between them. From germline, CDR1 is SGHAT and CDR2 FQNNGV. The CDR3 DNA sequence: TGTGCCAGCAGCTTATCTCAGGGCCTCCCCTCCGAGCAGTACTTC. The encoded protein is CASSLSQGLPSEQYF.